This T cell receptor beta chain was identified during a study of blood T cell repertoires in COVID-19. In the study overall: The origin of the acute and convalescent COVID-19 samples was the United States, Italy and Spain. Sample material is recorded as cDNA or gDNA derived from T cells, B-cell-depleted T cells, or PBMCs.

Clones were read by immunoSEQ multiplex PCR, and TCRdb kept only the in-frame ones, dropping some. The sample yields under 200,000 clones, about four fifths seen once. This clone was counted once. The sample taken for sequencing was peripheral blood. This TCR was recovered from a human donor with acute or convalescent COVID-19. The donor label of this sample is uncertain.

CDR3 amino acids: CASRPSGRAGELFF. The CDR3 DNA is TGTGCCAGCAGGCCTAGCGGGAGGGCCGGGGAGCTGTTTTTT. The rearrangement joins TRBV28 to TRBJ2-2; 12 nucleotides agree with TRBD2. There are 14 residues in the CDR3. V shed 6 bases and J 6 bases; nucleotides not matched to a gene: 2. Germline V gene sequence: CDR1 MDHEN, CDR2 SYDVKM.